The rows below give T cell receptor beta chains drawn from one sample of a study of early T cells in non-severe SARS-CoV-2 infection. One entry per CDR3 protein results from TCRdb running MiXCR on the 5' RACE reads. The sample lists some 38,000 distinct CDR3 sequences; 5% to 6% were seen once. The sample was whole blood. Every receptor here comes from an adult who was a healthcare worker with PCR-confirmed SARS-CoV-2 infection or an uninfected control (not recorded which). CDR3s include the opening cysteine and the closing phenylalanine or tryptophan. D genes are given only for firm matches. The size field is filled for only some rows; it gives once, few, many or a size class.

d_call | j_call | v_call | clone_size | cdr3_length | cdr3_aa | cdr3_nt
- | TRBJ1-4 | TRBV7-2 | - | 15 | CASSIYQGHSEKLFF | TGTGCCAGCAGCATATACCAGGGGCACAGCGAAAAACTGTTTTTT
- | TRBJ2-1 | TRBV7-9 | many | 15 | CASSLGVTVGIEQFF | TGTGCCAGCAGCTTAGGTGTGACAGTCGGGATTGAGCAGTTCTTC
- | TRBJ2-2 | TRBV14 | few | 13 | CASSWTDTGELFF | TGTGCCAGCAGCTGGACTGACACCGGGGAGCTGTTTTTT
- | TRBJ2-6 | TRBV7-2 | - | 17 | CASSFPRGFSGANVLTF | TGTGCCAGCAGCTTCCCGAGGGGCTTCTCTGGGGCCAACGTCCTGACTTTC
TRBD2 | TRBJ2-7 | TRBV7-8 | many | 18 | CASTKGGQLLAGDYEQYF | TGTGCCAGCACCAAAGGAGGGCAATTGCTAGCGGGGGACTACGAGCAGTACTTC
TRBD2 | TRBJ2-7 | TRBV27 | many | 15 | CASSPTGTSGYEQYF | TGTGCCAGCAGTCCCACCGGGACTAGCGGTTACGAGCAGTACTTC
- | TRBJ2-7 | TRBV20-1 | many | 14 | CSASPGLQTYEQYF | TGCAGTGCTTCCCCGGGACTCCAAACCTACGAGCAGTACTTC
- | TRBJ2-7 | TRBV20-1 | - | 13 | CSARGSGRDEQYF | TGCAGTGCTAGGGGGTCAGGGCGCGACGAGCAGTACTTC
- | TRBJ2-2 | TRBV11-2 | many | 15 | CASRRGRGSTGELFF | TGTGCCAGCAGAAGGGGCAGGGGTTCGACCGGGGAGCTGTTTTTT
- | TRBJ2-7 | TRBV9 | many | 16 | CASSVTKPLGTYEQYF | TGTGCCAGCAGCGTAACCAAGCCCCTAGGCACCTACGAGCAGTACTTC
- | TRBJ2-3 | TRBV3-1 | - | 12 | CASSQDLDTQYF | TGTGCCAGCAGCCAAGATTTAGATACGCAGTATTTT
- | TRBJ2-7 | TRBV27 | many | 14 | CASSPGLPYFGQYF | TGTGCCAGCAGTCCGGGACTGCCATATTTCGGGCAGTACTTC
TRBD2 | TRBJ2-1 | TRBV19 | many | 19 | CASSPRLAGRPIPYNEQFF | TGTGCCAGTAGTCCACGACTAGCGGGAAGACCTATACCCTACAATGAGCAGTTCTTC
- | TRBJ2-7 | TRBV20-1 | - | 12 | CSARLGAYEQYF | TGCAGTGCCCGTCTAGGGGCCTACGAGCAGTACTTC
- | TRBJ1-2 | TRBV5-1 | many | 15 | CASSFVGVDPYGYTF | TGCGCCAGCAGCTTTGTCGGGGTGGACCCCTATGGCTACACCTTC
TRBD2 | TRBJ2-1 | TRBV19 | many | 16 | CASSRQAGLAGFEQFF | TGTGCCAGTAGCCGACAGGCGGGACTAGCGGGCTTTGAGCAGTTCTTC
TRBD2 | TRBJ2-3 | TRBV18 | few | 19 | CASSGLAGQASTSTDTQYF | TGTGCCAGCTCCGGACTAGCGGGGCAAGCTTCTACTAGCACAGATACGCAGTATTTT
- | TRBJ1-6 | TRBV6-6 | many | 15 | CASSYSDGGYSPLHF | TGTGCCAGCAGTTACTCTGACGGAGGATATTCACCCCTCCACTTT
- | TRBJ2-5 | TRBV11-2 | many | 14 | CASSSSSYQETQYF | TGTGCCAGCAGCTCGTCATCGTACCAAGAGACCCAGTACTTC
- | TRBJ2-3 | TRBV4-3 | many | 19 | CASSQEGGPGLAFTDTQYF | TGCGCCAGCAGCCAAGAAGGCGGCCCGGGCTTGGCGTTTACAGATACGCAGTATTTT
TRBD1 | TRBJ1-2 | TRBV19 | many | 14 | CASRRQGDNYGYTF | TGTGCCAGTCGTAGACAGGGCGATAACTATGGCTACACCTTC
TRBD2 | TRBJ2-1 | TRBV7-3 | many | 14 | CASSTGLANNEQFF | TGTGCCAGCAGCACGGGACTAGCCAACAATGAGCAGTTCTTC
TRBD1 | TRBJ2-4 | TRBV25-1 | many | 18 | CASSGTGGYGPVKNIQYF | TGTGCCAGCAGTGGGACAGGGGGTTACGGGCCGGTCAAAAACATTCAGTACTTC
TRBD2 | TRBJ2-2 | TRBV3-1 | few | 16 | CASSQGLAGAGGELFF | TGTGCCAGCAGCCAAGGACTAGCGGGAGCTGGCGGGGAGCTGTTTTTT
TRBD1 | TRBJ1-6 | TRBV5-8 | few | 14 | CASSRTGGNSPLHF | TGTGCCAGCAGCCGGACAGGGGGTAATTCACCCCTCCACTTT
TRBD1 | TRBJ1-2 | TRBV5-4 | few | 13 | CASSRDRGYGYTF | TGTGCCAGCAGCCGGGACAGGGGCTATGGCTACACCTTC
- | TRBJ2-7 | TRBV21-1 | many | 15 | CASSKMAGRGCEQYF | TGTGCCAGCAGCAAAATGGCAGGGCGAGGTTGCGAGCAGTACTTC
TRBD1 | TRBJ2-5 | TRBV5-5 | - | 15 | CASTPGTGGSETQYF | TGTGCCAGCACCCCCGGGACAGGGGGTTCGGAGACCCAGTACTTC
- | TRBJ2-2 | TRBV12-3/TRBV12-4 | few | 12 | CASNDRTGELFF | TGTGCCAGCAACGACAGGACCGGGGAGCTGTTTTTT
TRBD1 | TRBJ2-7 | TRBV7-9 | many | 14 | CASSTGTAHYEQYF | TGTGCCAGCAGTACCGGGACAGCTCACTACGAGCAGTACTTC
- | TRBJ2-4 | TRBV20-1 | many | 14 | CSAGGGQPNDIQYF | TGCAGTGCTGGAGGGGGACAGCCAAACGACATTCAGTACTTC
- | TRBJ1-4 | TRBV6-6 | - | 13 | CASSTSSWEKLFF | TGTGCCAGCAGTACATCCAGCTGGGAAAAACTGTTTTTT
- | TRBJ2-3 | TRBV7-3 | many | 14 | CASSSLLSRDTQYF | TGTGCCAGCAGCTCCCTTCTCTCTCGGGATACGCAGTATTTT
- | TRBJ1-1 | TRBV12-3/TRBV12-4 | many | 13 | CASSSDSSTEAFF | TGTGCCAGCAGCTCGGACAGTTCCACTGAAGCTTTCTTT
- | TRBJ1-2 | TRBV3-1 | many | 13 | CASSRGVDYGYTF | TGTGCCAGCAGCCGCGGGGTTGACTATGGCTACACCTTC
- | TRBJ2-3 | TRBV2 | many | 14 | CASSGRTSTDTQYF | TGTGCCAGCAGTGGACGGACGAGCACAGATACGCAGTATTTT
- | TRBJ1-1 | TRBV12-3/TRBV12-4 | few | 13 | CASRDGRGGEAFF | TGTGCCAGCAGGGATGGTCGGGGAGGGGAAGCTTTCTTT
TRBD2 | TRBJ2-3 | TRBV24-1 | many | 18 | CATSDIGTSGKYTDTQYF | TGTGCCACCAGTGACATAGGGACTAGCGGGAAATACACAGATACGCAGTATTTT
- | TRBJ2-4 | TRBV7-2 | few | 14 | CASSLGLAKNIQYF | TGTGCCAGCAGCTTAGGATTAGCCAAAAACATTCAGTACTTC
TRBD1 | TRBJ1-1 | TRBV9 | many | 14 | CASSKGQGNTEAFF | TGTGCCAGCAGCAAGGGACAGGGGAACACTGAAGCTTTCTTT
- | TRBJ2-7 | TRBV20-1 | many | 13 | CSARSPIRSEQYF | TGCAGTGCTAGATCCCCTATTAGAAGCGAGCAGTACTTC
- | TRBJ1-1 | TRBV29-1 | many | 13 | CSVDQAQNTEAFF | TGCAGCGTTGACCAGGCTCAGAACACTGAAGCTTTCTTT
- | TRBJ1-1 | TRBV12-3/TRBV12-4 | many | 13 | CASSHYGGTEAFF | TGTGCCAGCAGTCATTATGGGGGCACTGAAGCTTTCTTT
- | TRBJ1-1 | TRBV2 | many | 14 | CASSTRGDDTEAFF | TGTGCCAGCAGTACCAGGGGCGACGACACTGAAGCTTTCTTT
TRBD2 | TRBJ2-1 | TRBV6-2/TRBV6-3 | many | 14 | CASSSAGGRNEQFF | TGTGCCAGCAGTTCGGCGGGAGGGCGGAATGAGCAGTTCTTC
- | TRBJ2-7 | TRBV18 | - | 12 | CASSPLGWEQYF | TGTGCCAGCTCACCACTCGGGTGGGAGCAGTACTTC
- | TRBJ2-3 | TRBV18 | many | 13 | CASLIRGSDTQYF | TGTGCCAGCTTGATTCGAGGGTCAGATACGCAGTATTTT
- | TRBJ2-3 | TRBV5-4 | many | 13 | CASSELATDTQYF | TGTGCCAGCAGCGAGCTAGCCACAGATACGCAGTATTTT
TRBD1 | TRBJ1-6 | TRBV30 | many | 15 | CAWSGRTGSFSPLHF | TGTGCCTGGAGTGGACGGACAGGGAGCTTTTCACCCCTCCACTTT